This T cell receptor beta chain comes out of a study of patients and donors after allogeneic stem cell transplantation. TCRdb re-called the RT-PCR reads through MiXCR, storing one row per CDR3 protein. Altogether about a million distinct CDR3 sequences are present, about a sixth being singletons, with the ten largest covering under 6.5%. Per germline, CDR1 SGHTA and CDR2 FQGNSA. V shed 6 bases and J 5 bases; nucleotides not matched to a gene: 5. CDR3 length: 15 amino acids. The sequence was obtained from a human donor who was either an allogeneic HSCT recipient or a stem cell or donor lymphocyte infusion donor (not recorded which). It is not recorded whose cells these are; they may come from a transplant donor. V is TRBV7-2 and J is TRBJ1-4, with 11 bases identical to TRBD1. The sequenced sample consisted of blood, either unsorted or a sorted T cell fraction (not recorded which). The CDR3 DNA reads as TGTGCCAGCAGACCTGGGACAGGGGGGAATGAAAAACTGTTTTTT. Translation: CASRPGTGGNEKLFF. The complete variable domain, with remaining parts taken from reference TRBV7-2 and TRBJ1-4, reads GAGVSQSPSNKVTEKGKDVELRCDPISGHTALYWYRQSLGQGLEFLIYFQGNSAPDKSGLPSDRFSAERTGGSVSTLTIQRTQQEDSAVYLCASRPGTGGNEKLFFGSGTQLSVL.